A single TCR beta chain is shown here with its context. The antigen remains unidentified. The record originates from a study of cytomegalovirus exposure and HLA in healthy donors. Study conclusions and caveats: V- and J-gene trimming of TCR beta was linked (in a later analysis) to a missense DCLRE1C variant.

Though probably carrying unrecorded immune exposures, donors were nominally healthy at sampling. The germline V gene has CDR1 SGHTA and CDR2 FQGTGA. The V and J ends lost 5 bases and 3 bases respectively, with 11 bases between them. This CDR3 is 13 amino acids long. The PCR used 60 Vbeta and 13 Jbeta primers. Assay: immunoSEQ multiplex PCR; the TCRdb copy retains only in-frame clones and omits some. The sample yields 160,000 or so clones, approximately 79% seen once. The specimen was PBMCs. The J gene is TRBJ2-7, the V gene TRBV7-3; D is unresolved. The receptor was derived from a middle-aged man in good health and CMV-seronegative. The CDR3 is CASSPADGYEQYF. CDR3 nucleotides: TGTGCCAGCAGCCCGGCGGATGGCTACGAGCAGTACTTC. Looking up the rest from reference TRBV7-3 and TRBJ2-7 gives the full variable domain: GAGVSQTPSNKVTEKGKYVELRCDPISGHTALYWYRQSLGQGPEFLIYFQGTGAADDSGLPNDRFFAVRPEGSVSTLKIQRTERGDSAVYLCASSPADGYEQYFGPGTRLTVT.